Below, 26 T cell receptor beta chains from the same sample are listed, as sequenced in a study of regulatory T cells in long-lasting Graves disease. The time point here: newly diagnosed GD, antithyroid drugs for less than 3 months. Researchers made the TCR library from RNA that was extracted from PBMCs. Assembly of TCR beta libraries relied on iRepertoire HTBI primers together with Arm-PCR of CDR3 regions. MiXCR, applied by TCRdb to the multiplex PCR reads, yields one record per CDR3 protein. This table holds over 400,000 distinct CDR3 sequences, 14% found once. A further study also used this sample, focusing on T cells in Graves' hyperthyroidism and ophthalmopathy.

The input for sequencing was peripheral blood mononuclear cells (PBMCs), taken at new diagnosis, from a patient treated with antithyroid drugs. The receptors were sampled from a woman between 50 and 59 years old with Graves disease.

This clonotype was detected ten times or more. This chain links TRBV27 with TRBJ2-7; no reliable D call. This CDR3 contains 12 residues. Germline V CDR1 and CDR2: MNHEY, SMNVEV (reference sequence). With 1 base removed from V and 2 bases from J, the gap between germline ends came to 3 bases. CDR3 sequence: CASSLWPYEQYF. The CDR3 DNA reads TGTGCCAGCAGTTTATGGCCCTACGAGCAGTACTTC.

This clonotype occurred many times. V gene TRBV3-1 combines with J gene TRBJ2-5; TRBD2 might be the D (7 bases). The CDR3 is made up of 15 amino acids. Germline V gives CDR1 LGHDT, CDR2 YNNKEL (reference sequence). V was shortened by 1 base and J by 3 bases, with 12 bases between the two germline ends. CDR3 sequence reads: CASSQVGGLEETQYF. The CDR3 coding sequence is TGTGCCAGCAGCCAAGTGGGGGGGCTGGAAGAGACCCAGTACTTC.

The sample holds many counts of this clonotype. CDR3 sequence reads: CASSLRVSEAFF. The CDR3 bases are TGTGCCAGCAGTTTAAGGGTGAGTGAAGCTTTCTTT. The V and J genes are TRBV28 and TRBJ1-1, with D hard to call. This CDR3 contains 12 residues. Germline loops: CDR1 MDHEN, CDR2 SYDVKM. Between the trimmed V and J ends, which lost 2 bases and 7 bases, there was a span of 8 bases.

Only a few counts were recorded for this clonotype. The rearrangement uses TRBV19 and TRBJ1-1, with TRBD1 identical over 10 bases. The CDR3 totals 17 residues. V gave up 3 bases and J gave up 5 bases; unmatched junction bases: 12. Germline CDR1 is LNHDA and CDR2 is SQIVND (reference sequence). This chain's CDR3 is CASSILDRGIWRTEAFF. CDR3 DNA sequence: TGTGCCAGTAGTATCTTGGACAGGGGGATCTGGCGGACTGAAGCTTTCTTT.

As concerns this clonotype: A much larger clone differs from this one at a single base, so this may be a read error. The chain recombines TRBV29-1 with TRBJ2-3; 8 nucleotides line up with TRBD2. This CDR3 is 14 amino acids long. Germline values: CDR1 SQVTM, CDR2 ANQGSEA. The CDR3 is CSVDGGLGTDTQCF. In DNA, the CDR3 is TGCAGCGTTGACGGGGGACTAGGTACAGATACGCAGTGTTTT.

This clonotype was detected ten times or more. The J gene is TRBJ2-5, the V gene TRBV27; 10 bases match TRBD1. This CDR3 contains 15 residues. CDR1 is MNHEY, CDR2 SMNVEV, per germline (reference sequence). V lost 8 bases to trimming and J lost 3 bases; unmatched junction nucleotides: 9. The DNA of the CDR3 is TGTGCCAGCGGCCTTCTAGGACAGGGGGAAGAGACCCAGTACTTC. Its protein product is CASGLLGQGEETQYF.

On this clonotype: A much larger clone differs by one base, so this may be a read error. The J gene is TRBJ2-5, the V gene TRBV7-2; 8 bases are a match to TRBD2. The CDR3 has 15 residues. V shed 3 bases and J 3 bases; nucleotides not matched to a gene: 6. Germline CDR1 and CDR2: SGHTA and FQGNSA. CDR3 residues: CASSFTSGSKETQYF. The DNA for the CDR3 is TGTGCCAGCAGCTTCACTAGCGGAAGCAAAGAGACCCAGTACTTC.

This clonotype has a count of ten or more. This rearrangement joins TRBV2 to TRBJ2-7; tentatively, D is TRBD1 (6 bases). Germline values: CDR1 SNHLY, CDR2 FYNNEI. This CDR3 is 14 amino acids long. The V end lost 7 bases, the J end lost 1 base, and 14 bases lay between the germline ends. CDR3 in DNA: TGTGCCAGCAATGTGGGGGCGGAGTCCTACGAGCAGTACTTC. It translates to CASNVGAESYEQYF.

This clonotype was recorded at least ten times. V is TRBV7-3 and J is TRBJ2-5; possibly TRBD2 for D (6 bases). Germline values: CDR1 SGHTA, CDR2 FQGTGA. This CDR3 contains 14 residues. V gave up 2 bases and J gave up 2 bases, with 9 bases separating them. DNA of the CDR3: TGTGCCAGCAGCTTAGGAGGGAAACAAGAGACCCAGTACTTC. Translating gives CASSLGGKQETQYF.

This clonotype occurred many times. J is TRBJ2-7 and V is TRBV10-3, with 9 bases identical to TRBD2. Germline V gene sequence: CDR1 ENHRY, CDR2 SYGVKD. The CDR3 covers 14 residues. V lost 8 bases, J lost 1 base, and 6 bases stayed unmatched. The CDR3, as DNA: TGTGCCATCGGGCCTAGCGGGACATCCTACGAGCAGTACTTC. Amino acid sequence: CAIGPSGTSYEQYF.

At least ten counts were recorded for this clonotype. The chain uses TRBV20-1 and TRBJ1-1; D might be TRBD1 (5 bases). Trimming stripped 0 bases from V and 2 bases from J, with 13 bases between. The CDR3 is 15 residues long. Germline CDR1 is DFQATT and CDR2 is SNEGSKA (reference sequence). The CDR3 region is CSARDLARVNTEAFF. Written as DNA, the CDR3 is TGCAGTGCTAGAGATTTGGCCAGGGTAAACACTGAAGCTTTCTTT.

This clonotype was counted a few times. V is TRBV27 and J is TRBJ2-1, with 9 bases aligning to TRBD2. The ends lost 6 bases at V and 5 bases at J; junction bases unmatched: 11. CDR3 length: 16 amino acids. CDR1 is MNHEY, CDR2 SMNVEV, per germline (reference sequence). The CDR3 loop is CASRRAGGPLDNEQFF. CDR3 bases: TGTGCCAGCAGGCGCGCGGGAGGGCCTTTGGACAATGAGCAGTTCTTC.

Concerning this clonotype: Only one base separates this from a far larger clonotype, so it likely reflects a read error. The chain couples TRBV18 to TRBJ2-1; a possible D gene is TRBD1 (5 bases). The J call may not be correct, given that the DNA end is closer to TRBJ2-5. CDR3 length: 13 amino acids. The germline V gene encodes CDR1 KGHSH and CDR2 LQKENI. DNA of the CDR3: TGTGCCGGCTCACCAGGGCTCCAAGAGACCCAGTACTTC. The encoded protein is CAGSPGLQETQYF.

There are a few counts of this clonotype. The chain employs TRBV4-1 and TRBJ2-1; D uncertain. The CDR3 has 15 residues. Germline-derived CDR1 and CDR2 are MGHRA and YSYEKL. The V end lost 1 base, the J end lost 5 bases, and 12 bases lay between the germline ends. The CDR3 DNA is TGCGCCAGCAGCCAAGTGATCCAGTCCCACAATGAGCAGTTCTTC. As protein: CASSQVIQSHNEQFF.

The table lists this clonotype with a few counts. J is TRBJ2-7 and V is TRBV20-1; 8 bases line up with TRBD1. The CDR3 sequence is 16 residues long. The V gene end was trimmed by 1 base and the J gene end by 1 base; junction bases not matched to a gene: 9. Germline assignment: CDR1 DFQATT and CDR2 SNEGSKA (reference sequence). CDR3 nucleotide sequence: TGCAGTGCTAGAGCCGCAGACAGGGGCGGTTCCTACGAGCAGTACTTC. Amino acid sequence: CSARAADRGGSYEQYF.

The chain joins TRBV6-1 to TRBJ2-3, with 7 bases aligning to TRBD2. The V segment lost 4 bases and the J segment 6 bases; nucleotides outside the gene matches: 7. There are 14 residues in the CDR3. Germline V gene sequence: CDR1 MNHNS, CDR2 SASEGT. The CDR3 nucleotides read TGTGCCAGCAGTGCACTTCGGGAGGTTGATACGCAGTATTTT. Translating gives CASSALREVDTQYF.

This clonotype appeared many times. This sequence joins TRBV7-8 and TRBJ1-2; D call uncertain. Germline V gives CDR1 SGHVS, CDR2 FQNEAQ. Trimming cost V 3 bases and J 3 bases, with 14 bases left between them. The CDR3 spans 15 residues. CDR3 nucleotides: TGTGCCAGCAGCTTGGGCGGAAACAACTACTATGGCTACACCTTC. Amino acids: CASSLGGNNYYGYTF.

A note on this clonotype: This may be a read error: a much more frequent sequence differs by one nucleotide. This CDR3 reads CASSTNRGTEDFF. CDR3 nucleotide sequence: TGTGCCAGCAGTACAAACAGGGGCACTGAAGATTTCTTT. The rearrangement joins TRBV12-3 or TRBV12-4 to TRBJ1-1; 7 bases map to TRBD1. The CDR3 sequence is 13 residues long.

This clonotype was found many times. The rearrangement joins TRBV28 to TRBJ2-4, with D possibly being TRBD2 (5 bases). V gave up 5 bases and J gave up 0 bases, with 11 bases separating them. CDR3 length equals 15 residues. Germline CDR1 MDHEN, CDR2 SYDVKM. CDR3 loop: CASSNNGLAKNIQYF. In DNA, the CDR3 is TGTGCCAGCAGTAATAACGGACTAGCCAAAAACATTCAGTACTTC.

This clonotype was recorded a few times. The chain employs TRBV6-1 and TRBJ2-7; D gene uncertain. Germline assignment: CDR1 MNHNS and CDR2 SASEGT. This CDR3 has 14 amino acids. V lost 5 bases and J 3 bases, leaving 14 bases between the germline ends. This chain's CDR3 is CASSNERNVYEQYF. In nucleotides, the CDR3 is TGTGCCAGCAGTAACGAGCGTAACGTCTACGAGCAGTACTTC.

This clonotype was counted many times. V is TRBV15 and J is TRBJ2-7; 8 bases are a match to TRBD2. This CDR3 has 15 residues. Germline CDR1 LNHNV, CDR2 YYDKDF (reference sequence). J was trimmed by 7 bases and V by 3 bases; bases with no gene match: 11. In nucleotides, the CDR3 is TGTGCCACCAGCAGCTCGGGACTAGTCTACGTGGAGCAGTACTTC. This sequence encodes CATSSSGLVYVEQYF.

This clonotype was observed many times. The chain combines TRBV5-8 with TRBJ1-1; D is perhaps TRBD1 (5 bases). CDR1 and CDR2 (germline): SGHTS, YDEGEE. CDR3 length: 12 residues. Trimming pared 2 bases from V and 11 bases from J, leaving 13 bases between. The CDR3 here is CASSFVAGRAFF. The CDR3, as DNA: TGTGCCAGCAGCTTCGTGGCAGGGAGGGCTTTCTTT.

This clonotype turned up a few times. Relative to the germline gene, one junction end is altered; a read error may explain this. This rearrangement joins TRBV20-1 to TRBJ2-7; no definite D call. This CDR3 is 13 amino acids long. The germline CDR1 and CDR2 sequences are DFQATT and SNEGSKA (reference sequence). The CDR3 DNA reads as TGCAGAGCTAGGCTCCATGGGGTACTCGAGCAGTACTTC. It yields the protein CRARLHGVLEQYF.

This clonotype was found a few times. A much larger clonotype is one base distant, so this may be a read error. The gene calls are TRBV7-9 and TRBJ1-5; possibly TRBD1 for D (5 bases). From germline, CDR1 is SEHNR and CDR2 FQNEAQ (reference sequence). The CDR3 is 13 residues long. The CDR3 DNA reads TGTGCCGGCAGCTTGGGGGTTGATCAGCCCCAGCATTTT. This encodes CAGSLGVDQPQHF.

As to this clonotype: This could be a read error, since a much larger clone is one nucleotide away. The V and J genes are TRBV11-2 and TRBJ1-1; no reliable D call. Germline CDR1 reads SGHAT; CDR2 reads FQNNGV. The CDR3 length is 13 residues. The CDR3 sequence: CTSSLTTNTEAFF. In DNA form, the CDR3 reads TGTACCAGCAGCTTAACGACGAACACTGAAGCTTTCTTT.

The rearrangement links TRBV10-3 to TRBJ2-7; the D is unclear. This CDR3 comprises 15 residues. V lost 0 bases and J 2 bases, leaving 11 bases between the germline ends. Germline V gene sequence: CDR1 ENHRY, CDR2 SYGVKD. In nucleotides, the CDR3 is TGTGCCATCAGTGAGTCTAACCCAAGCGCCTACGAGCAGTACTTC. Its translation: CAISESNPSAYEQYF.